Shown below are 30 T cell receptor beta chains from a single sample sequenced in a study of cytomegalovirus exposure and HLA in healthy donors. Libraries were prepared by immunoSEQ multiplex PCR; TCRdb keeps only in-frame clonotypes and omits some of them. The table shows 190,000 or so clones, with roughly four fifths occurring only once. The sequenced material came from PBMCs. These receptors came from a woman in her late teens or twenties in good health and CMV-seropositive.

This chain uses TRBV5-6 with TRBJ2-1; D is uncertain. The V gene's germline CDR1 is SGHDT and CDR2 YYEEEE. Trimming pared 0 bases from V and 0 bases from J, leaving 10 bases between. This CDR3 has 16 residues. CDR3: CASSLATTHSYNEQFF. CDR3 in DNA: TGTGCCAGCAGCTTGGCTACTACCCACTCCTACAATGAGCAGTTCTTC.

J is TRBJ2-3 and V is TRBV19; unclear D gene. V lost 7 bases, J lost 4 bases, and 18 bases lay in between. Looked up from germline, CDR1 is LNHDA and CDR2 is SQIVND (reference sequence). The CDR3 totals 15 residues. The CDR3 region is CASITRGLHADTQYF. CDR3 coding DNA: TGTGCCAGTATTACACGTGGTCTCCATGCAGATACGCAGTATTTT. Together with reference TRBV19 and TRBJ2-3, the CDR3 gives the full variable domain: DGGITQSPKYLFRKEGQNVTLSCEQNLNHDAMYWYRQDPGQGLRLIYYSQIVNDFQKGDIAEGYSVSREKKESFPLTVTSAQKNPTAFYLCASITRGLHADTQYFGPGTRLTVL.

The chain is built from TRBV6-5 and TRBJ1-6; D uncertain. This CDR3 contains 14 residues. Trimming removed 8 bases from V and 6 bases from J, with 14 bases in between. In germline, CDR1 is MNHEY, CDR2 SVGAGI. The DNA for the CDR3 is TGTGCCAGCGGTAGCTACACCAGTAATTCACCCCTCCACTTT. This codes for CASGSYTSNSPLHF.

This clone appeared once. The chain recombines TRBV7-8 with TRBJ1-1, with D hard to call. The germline V gene has CDR1 SGHVS and CDR2 FQNEAQ. The V and J ends lost 2 bases and 4 bases respectively, with 11 bases between them. CDR3 length: 14 residues. The CDR3 coding sequence is TGTGCCAGCAGCTTAATTGACACCCGCACTGAAGCTTTCTTT. It yields the protein CASSLIDTRTEAFF.

This chain joins TRBV9 and TRBJ2-7; 8 nucleotides align to TRBD1. The ends lost 3 bases at V and 2 bases at J; junction bases unmatched: 10. The V gene's germline CDR1 is SGDLS and CDR2 YYNGEE. The CDR3 loop spans 16 amino acids. Written as DNA, the CDR3 is TGTGCCAGCAGCGCCTATATACAGGGGGGCCCCTACGAGCAGTACTTC. This gives the protein CASSAYIQGGPYEQYF.

This chain uses TRBV19 with TRBJ1-2; 11 bases line up with TRBD1. The V segment lost 4 bases and the J segment 4 bases; nucleotides outside the gene matches: 5. The V gene's germline CDR1 is LNHDA and CDR2 SQIVND (reference sequence). This CDR3 has 15 residues. CDR3 bases: TGTGCCAGTAGTAATCAAGGACAGGGGGCCTATGGCTACACCTTC. Translating it yields CASSNQGQGAYGYTF.

The V call is TRBV5-1, the J call TRBJ2-1; 12 positions agree with TRBD2. The trim removed 6 bases at V and 0 bases at J, leaving 13 bases unmatched. Germline V lookup: CDR1 SGHRS, CDR2 YFSETQ. The CDR3 runs 19 residues. The CDR3 spells CASTLEASGGASSYNEQFF. CDR3 nucleotide sequence: TGCGCCAGCACTTTGGAAGCTAGCGGGGGGGCAAGCTCCTACAATGAGCAGTTCTTC.

This chain links TRBV27 with TRBJ1-2, with TRBD1 matching over 8 bases. CDR3 size: 14 residues. Per germline, CDR1 MNHEY and CDR2 SMNVEV (reference sequence). After removal of 8 bases from V and 4 bases from J, the junction contained 9 bases not matched to a gene. The CDR3 sequence is CASFFSDRAYGYTF. In DNA form, the CDR3 reads TGTGCCAGCTTCTTTTCGGACAGGGCCTATGGCTACACCTTC.

The rearrangement uses TRBV7-2 and TRBJ2-1; tentatively, D is TRBD2 (6 bases). V lost 2 bases to trimming and J lost 7 bases, with 15 bases between them. Germline CDR1 SGHTA, CDR2 FQGNSA. CDR3 length: 15 residues. CDR3 DNA sequence: TGTGCCAGCAGCTTACGGGCTGCAGGGAGGAATGAGCAGTTCTTC. Translated: CASSLRAAGRNEQFF.

The chain employs TRBV19 and TRBJ1-4; D uncertain. The CDR3 extends over 14 amino acids. Germline V gene lookup returns CDR1 LNHDA and CDR2 SQIVND (reference sequence). Trimming shortened V by 7 bases and J by 5 bases, and 14 bases separated the two germline ends. The chain's CDR3 is CASTGSRGNEKLFF. The CDR3 DNA sequence: TGTGCCAGTACCGGGTCCAGAGGGAATGAAAAACTGTTTTTT. The variable domain in full, completed from reference TRBV19 and TRBJ1-4, reads DGGITQSPKYLFRKEGQNVTLSCEQNLNHDAMYWYRQDPGQGLRLIYYSQIVNDFQKGDIAEGYSVSREKKESFPLTVTSAQKNPTAFYLCASTGSRGNEKLFFGSGTQLSVL.

The chain joins TRBV18 to TRBJ1-3; 7 bases align to TRBD1. This CDR3 has 15 amino acids. Germline values: CDR1 KGHSH, CDR2 LQKENI. Unmatched junction bases numbered 6, after V lost 3 bases and J lost 4 bases. The CDR3 loop is CASSPVAGGGNTIYF. The CDR3 DNA is TGTGCCAGCTCACCGGTGGCAGGGGGAGGAAACACCATATATTTT. Combining the CDR3 with reference TRBV18 and TRBJ1-3 gives the whole variable domain NAGVMQNPRHLVRRRGQEARLRCSPMKGHSHVYWYRQLPEEGLKFMVYLQKENIIDESGMPKERFSAEFPKEGPSILRIQQVVRGDSAAYFCASSPVAGGGNTIYFGEGSWLTVV.

The chain has TRBV5-6 and TRBJ1-1; the match to TRBD1 covers 7 bases. V lost 4 bases to trimming and J lost 1 base; unmatched junction nucleotides: 7. In germline, CDR1 is SGHDT, CDR2 YYEEEE. The CDR3 has 15 residues. The DNA of the CDR3 is TGTGCCAGCAGCCCCTTACAGGGGTGGAACACTGAAGCTTTCTTT. Amino acids: CASSPLQGWNTEAFF. Looking up the rest from reference TRBV5-6 and TRBJ1-1 gives the full variable domain: DAGVTQSPTHLIKTRGQQVTLRCSPKSGHDTVSWYQQALGQGPQFIFQYYEEEERQRGNFPDRFSGHQFPNYSSELNVNALLLGDSALYLCASSPLQGWNTEAFFGQGTRLTVV.

This chain uses TRBV7-2 with TRBJ2-2; the D is unclear. The V end was cut by 5 bases, the J end by 3 bases, with 7 bases between. CDR3 length: 13 amino acids. Germline V gene lookup returns CDR1 SGHTA and CDR2 FQGNSA. The CDR3 nucleotides are TGTGCCAGCAGCGTGACTTACACCGGGGAGCTGTTTTTT. Its protein is CASSVTYTGELFF.

The chain joins TRBV9 to TRBJ1-6; 8 bases match TRBD1. V gave up 3 bases and J gave up 14 bases; unmatched junction bases: 16. CDR3 length: 16 residues. Germline CDR1 SGDLS, CDR2 YYNGEE. The CDR3 loop reads CASSAWDRRDQRSLHF. The CDR3 nucleotides are TGTGCCAGCAGCGCTTGGGACAGGCGAGACCAGAGGTCCCTCCACTTT.

CDR3 in DNA: TGTGCCAGCAGCGTCGACAGATATAATTCACCCCTCCACTTT. As protein: CASSVDRYNSPLHF. J is TRBJ1-6 and V is TRBV9, with a tentative D call TRBD1 (5 bases). This CDR3 has 14 residues. V dropped 2 bases and J dropped 4 bases, with 7 bases sitting between them. Germline V lookup: CDR1 SGDLS, CDR2 YYNGEE.

This clone was counted a single time. J is TRBJ2-2 and V is TRBV7-9; 12 bases agree with TRBD2. The CDR3 runs 14 residues. CDR1 SEHNR and CDR2 FQNEAQ come from the germline V gene (reference sequence). V gave up 4 bases and J gave up 7 bases; unmatched junction bases: 1. CDR3 sequence: CASSWTSGVGELFF. The CDR3, as DNA: TGTGCCAGCAGCTGGACTAGCGGGGTCGGGGAGCTGTTTTTT.

This clone occurred a few times. The chain recombines TRBV7-9 with TRBJ1-2, with TRBD1 matching over 7 bases. The CDR3 covers 12 residues. Germline V gene data show CDR1 as SEHNR and CDR2 as FQNEAQ (reference sequence). With 5 bases clipped from V and 8 bases from J, the junction kept 5 bases outside the gene matches. The CDR3 DNA reads TGTGCCAGCAGCCCCGGACAGGTGGGCTACACCTTC. As protein: CASSPGQVGYTF.

CDR3 in amino acids: CASRLVSGGRDEQFF. CDR3 nucleotide sequence: TGCGCCAGCAGATTAGTTTCGGGGGGGCGCGATGAGCAGTTCTTC. J is TRBJ2-1 and V is TRBV5-1; TRBD2 agrees at 8 bases. The CDR3 length is 15 residues. Germline CDR1 SGHRS, CDR2 YFSETQ. V was pared by 5 bases and J by 8 bases, with 12 bases of the junction left unmatched. The full variable domain, completed using reference TRBV5-1 and TRBJ2-1, is KAGVTQTPRYLIKTRGQQVTLSCSPISGHRSVSWYQQTPGQGLQFLFEYFSETQRNKGNFPGRFSGRQFSNSRSEMNVSTLELGDSALYLCASRLVSGGRDEQFFGPGTRLTVL.

This chain uses TRBV28 with TRBJ1-4; 9 bases map to TRBD1. Germline CDR1 and CDR2: MDHEN and SYDVKM. V lost 2 bases and J lost 8; bases outside the gene matches: 18. The CDR3 loop spans 19 amino acids. The CDR3 DNA reads TGTGCCAGCAGTTTAGGCTGGGGACAGGGTATCCCCGGAGGGGAAAAACTGTTTTTT. Amino acid sequence: CASSLGWGQGIPGGEKLFF.

V and J are TRBV11-2 and TRBJ1-1, with D perhaps TRBD1 (6 bases). V was pared by 5 bases and J by 7 bases, with 14 bases between. The CDR3 loop spans 13 amino acids. From germline, CDR1 is SGHAT and CDR2 FQNNGV. This CDR3 reads CASSLGGAGEAFF. The DNA of the CDR3 is TGTGCCAGCAGCCTAGGGGGAGCGGGTGAAGCTTTCTTT.

In this sample, this clone turned up many times. The chain combines TRBV6-1 with TRBJ2-3, with 10 bases fitting TRBD2. CDR1 is MNHNS and CDR2 is SASEGT in the germline V gene. The CDR3 has 15 residues. V shed 2 bases and J 2 bases; nucleotides not matched to a gene: 1. Here the CDR3 DNA reads TGTGCCAGCAGTGAACTAGCGGGGGCCACAGATACGCAGTATTTT. As protein: CASSELAGATDTQYF.

The V gene is TRBV19, the J gene TRBJ2-7; tentative D call: TRBD1 (5 bases). The length of the CDR3 is 11 residues. V dropped 8 bases and J dropped 4 bases, with 9 bases sitting between them. Germline V gene sequence: CDR1 LNHDA, CDR2 SQIVND (reference sequence). CDR3 region: CASFRVYEQYF. As DNA, the CDR3 is TGTGCCAGTTTCAGGGTATACGAGCAGTACTTC.

V usage is TRBV27 and J usage is TRBJ1-5; D might be TRBD1 (6 bases). From germline, CDR1 is MNHEY and CDR2 SMNVEV (reference sequence). The CDR3 runs 14 residues. V was cut by 4 bases and J by 1 base, with 8 bases left in between. The CDR3 loop reads CASSWTASNQPQHF. The CDR3, as DNA: TGTGCCAGCAGTTGGACAGCCAGCAATCAGCCCCAGCATTTT.

The chain combines TRBV7-9 with TRBJ1-2; 8 nucleotides match TRBD1. Germline trimming cut 6 bases from V and 4 bases from J; bases unmatched to any gene: 4. This CDR3 region has 13 residues. CDR1 SEHNR and CDR2 FQNEAQ come from the germline V gene (reference sequence). This CDR3 is CASSTDRAYGYTF. The CDR3 DNA is TGTGCCAGCAGTACGGACAGGGCCTATGGCTACACCTTC.

This chain links TRBV6-5 with TRBJ1-1; D is unresolved. Germline V lookup: CDR1 MNHEY, CDR2 SVGAGI. This CDR3 has 16 residues. V was pared by 4 bases and J by 1 base, with 16 bases between. DNA for the CDR3: TGTGCCAGCAGTTTCCTCTTTCACACCAGGAACACTGAAGCTTTCTTT. It specifies CASSFLFHTRNTEAFF.

J is TRBJ1-2 and V is TRBV5-6; unclear D gene. Trimming pared 0 bases from V and 7 bases from J, leaving 19 bases between. Germline values: CDR1 SGHDT, CDR2 YYEEEE. The CDR3 is 16 residues long. CDR3 region: CASSLAGSNSYGGYTF. Here the CDR3 DNA reads TGTGCCAGCAGCTTGGCCGGTTCTAACTCTTACGGTGGCTACACCTTC.

This clone was found once. The sample holds other DNA sequences that translate to the same CDR3. The V and J genes are TRBV2 and TRBJ1-2; 9 positions agree with TRBD1. Germline CDR1 is SNHLY and CDR2 is FYNNEI. This CDR3 is 12 amino acids long. The ends lost 8 bases at V and 8 bases at J; junction bases unmatched: 6. CDR3 nucleotides: TGTGCCAGCCTACAGGGGGCGTCCGGCTACACCTTC. It encodes CASLQGASGYTF.

This chain links TRBV9 with TRBJ2-7; TRBD2 aligns across 8 bases. The V gene end was trimmed by 0 bases and the J gene end by 1 base; junction bases not matched to a gene: 3. CDR3 length: 15 residues. Germline CDR1 and CDR2: SGDLS and YYNGEE. The CDR3 DNA reads as TGTGCCAGCAGCGTAGCGGCTAGCGGGTCCTACGAGCAGTACTTC. The encoded protein is CASSVAASGSYEQYF.

The rearrangement uses TRBV19 and TRBJ1-6, with 7 bases fitting TRBD1. Per germline, CDR1 LNHDA and CDR2 SQIVND (reference sequence). J gave up 6 bases and V 4 bases, and 6 bases lay outside the gene matches. The CDR3 is 15 amino acids. Written as DNA, the CDR3 is TGTGCCAGTAGTACCAACCAGGGGGGTAATTCACCCCTCCACTTT. The encoded protein is CASSTNQGGNSPLHF.

This clone showed up just once. This chain connects TRBV5-6 to TRBJ2-4; 7 nucleotides agree with TRBD2. From germline, CDR1 is SGHDT and CDR2 YYEEEE. V trimming: 10 bases; J trimming: 0 bases; junction bases outside the gene matches: 4. The CDR3 totals 13 residues. DNA of the CDR3: TGTGCCCTAGGGAGGGTAGCCAAAAACATTCAGTACTTC. Translated, it gives CALGRVAKNIQYF.